The present T cell receptor beta chain was sequenced within a study of blood T cell repertoires in COVID-19. Across the study: Sample material is recorded as cDNA or gDNA derived from T cells, B-cell-depleted T cells, or PBMCs.

Germline values: CDR1 MNHNY, CDR2 SVGAGI (reference sequence). The CDR3 spans 12 residues. Germline trimming cut 10 bases from V and 4 bases from J; bases unmatched to any gene: 6. Sequencing used immunoSEQ multiplex PCR; TCRdb keeps in-frame clones, though not all of them. The table has roughly 150,000 clones, approximately 85% seen once; the top ten hold around 3.2%. Sequences were obtained from peripheral blood. The origin of this receptor is a man in his fifties with acute or convalescent COVID-19. The rearrangement joins TRBV6-6 to TRBJ1-2, with 7 nucleotides matching TRBD1. The CDR3 DNA reads TGTGCCACTGGGACAGTTGGCTATGGCTACACCTTC. Protein: CATGTVGYGYTF.